This paragraph covers one T cell receptor beta chain sequence. No antigen is known for it. RNA was extracted from bulk tissue without any cell sorting. Between August and November 2014, newly diagnosed, chemotherapy-naive lung cancer patients underwent thoracic surgery in China. This sample was taken from a study of tumor and adjacent non-tumor tissue in lung cancer. Study background: The cohort had about a dozen adenocarcinoma, a couple of squamous cell and 1 small cell patients. On average, productive TCRbeta reads reached roughly 3.9 million per sample.

Study-level points and caveats: Tumor tissue had significantly higher TCR diversity than normal lung.

TCRbeta libraries were built with three rounds of nested PCR, modified from ARM-PCR. TCRdb itself ran the multiplex PCR reads through MiXCR, one entry per CDR3 protein. The profile shows approximately 90,000 distinct CDR3 sequences, around 57% of them singletons. CDR1 and CDR2 (germline): SGHRS, YFSETQ. CDR3 length: 16 residues. The V segment lost 4 bases and the J segment 5 bases; nucleotides outside the gene matches: 12. This sequence was found in a man aged 65-85 years with non-small cell lung cancer. The chain joins TRBV5-1 to TRBJ2-3; 8 nucleotides align to TRBD2. The sample was lung tumor tissue. For the CDR3, the DNA is TGCGCCAGCAGCCCACGTGGCGGGGGGACCAGAGATACGCAGTATTTT. This gives the protein CASSPRGGGTRDTQYF. The full variable domain, completed using reference TRBV5-1 and TRBJ2-3, is KAGVTQTPRYLIKTRGQQVTLSCSPISGHRSVSWYQQTPGQGLQFLFEYFSETQRNKGNFPGRFSGRQFSNSRSEMNVSTLELGDSALYLCASSPRGGGTRDTQYFGPGTRLTVL.